This is a list of T cell receptor beta chains from one sample in a study of CD8+ T cells in alopecia areata. The assay was immunoSEQ multiplex PCR, and TCRdb's table has in-frame clones only and misses some. Of 200,000 to 250,000 clones in the sample, 64% are singletons; the top ten hold roughly 4.2%. The source material was CD4+ T cells sorted from blood, sampled at week 4, from a patient treated with tofacitinib. The receptors originated from a human donor with alopecia areata. Both conserved end residues are part of each CDR3. Fields, in order: V gene, clone size, J gene, D gene, CDR3 protein, CDR3 DNA. The D gene is left open where the match is weak. Clone size is shown for a subset of rows, as once, few, many or a class of expanded clone.

v_gene: TRBV4-3
abundance: .
j_gene: TRBJ2-1
d_gene: .
CDR3aa: CASSQGRGRRNEQFF
CDR3nt: TGCGCCAGCAGCCAAGGGAGAGGTAGGCGGAATGAGCAGTTCTTC

v_gene: TRBV29-1
abundance: .
j_gene: TRBJ2-1
d_gene: .
CDR3aa: CSVSQGGGEQFF
CDR3nt: TGCAGCGTTAGTCAGGGCGGCGGTGAGCAGTTCTTC

v_gene: TRBV15
abundance: .
j_gene: TRBJ2-5
d_gene: .
CDR3aa: CATSRDIETQYF
CDR3nt: TGTGCCACCAGCAGAGACATCGAGACCCAGTACTTC

v_gene: TRBV7-2
abundance: .
j_gene: TRBJ1-4
d_gene: .
CDR3aa: CASSLVTGPNEKLFF
CDR3nt: TGTGCCAGCAGCTTGGTCACAGGACCTAATGAAAAACTGTTTTTT

v_gene: TRBV19
abundance: once
j_gene: TRBJ2-5
d_gene: .
CDR3aa: CASSSRTRGETQYF
CDR3nt: TGTGCCAGTAGTAGCCGGACCCGAGGAGAGACCCAGTACTTC

v_gene: TRBV30
abundance: .
j_gene: TRBJ2-1
d_gene: TRBD1
CDR3aa: CACLTGGSYSNEQFF
CDR3nt: TGTGCCTGCCTAACAGGGGGCTCCTACAGCAATGAGCAGTTCTTC

v_gene: TRBV2
abundance: .
j_gene: TRBJ1-4
d_gene: .
CDR3aa: CASRDVGIDEKLFF
CDR3nt: TGTGCCAGCAGGGACGTAGGAATCGATGAAAAACTGTTTTTT

v_gene: TRBV4-3
abundance: .
j_gene: TRBJ1-6
d_gene: .
CDR3aa: CASSQVSRLVWRGSPLHF
CDR3nt: TGCGCCAGCAGCCAAGTTTCGCGACTTGTATGGCGAGGTTCACCCCTCCACTTT

v_gene: TRBV11-2
abundance: few
j_gene: TRBJ2-1
d_gene: .
CDR3aa: CASTHLQGGRSRNEQFF
CDR3nt: TGTGCCAGCACCCACCTTCAGGGGGGACGCTCCCGCAATGAGCAGTTCTTC

v_gene: TRBV10-3
abundance: .
j_gene: TRBJ1-2
d_gene: .
CDR3aa: CAISPDSNYGYTF
CDR3nt: TGTGCCATCAGTCCGGACAGTAACTATGGCTACACCTTC

v_gene: TRBV5-6
abundance: .
j_gene: TRBJ1-1
d_gene: TRBD1
CDR3aa: CASSWDRGRATEAFF
CDR3nt: TGTGCCAGCAGCTGGGACAGGGGTCGGGCCACTGAAGCTTTCTTT

v_gene: TRBV7-9
abundance: .
j_gene: TRBJ2-3
d_gene: TRBD2
CDR3aa: CASSPRRAGLTDTQYF
CDR3nt: TGTGCCAGCAGCCCGCGCCGAGCGGGGTTGACAGATACGCAGTATTTT

v_gene: TRBV5-1
abundance: .
j_gene: TRBJ2-7
d_gene: TRBD1
CDR3aa: CASSLGQGAHEQYF
CDR3nt: TGCGCCAGCAGCTTGGGACAGGGGGCACACGAGCAGTACTTC

v_gene: TRBV6-5
abundance: .
j_gene: TRBJ2-3
d_gene: .
CDR3aa: CASSEHESTDTQYF
CDR3nt: TGTGCCAGCAGTGAACACGAGAGCACAGATACGCAGTATTTT

v_gene: TRBV6-5
abundance: .
j_gene: TRBJ1-1
d_gene: TRBD1
CDR3aa: CASSNSGTANTEAFF
CDR3nt: TGTGCCAGCAGTAACTCCGGGACAGCGAACACTGAAGCTTTCTTT

v_gene: TRBV7-9
abundance: .
j_gene: TRBJ1-2
d_gene: .
CDR3aa: CASSLPQGGYTF
CDR3nt: TGTGCCAGCAGCTTGCCTCAGGGGGGCTACACCTTC

v_gene: TRBV4-2
abundance: .
j_gene: TRBJ2-5
d_gene: .
CDR3aa: CASSLSVRGGETQYF
CDR3nt: TGTGCCAGCAGTCTATCCGTCAGGGGTGGTGAGACCCAGTACTTC

v_gene: TRBV6-1
abundance: .
j_gene: TRBJ1-2
d_gene: TRBD1
CDR3aa: CASSEPRPYRGRDQNGYTF
CDR3nt: TGTGCCAGCAGTGAACCTAGACCCTACAGGGGGCGCGACCAAAATGGCTACACCTTC

v_gene: TRBV30
abundance: .
j_gene: TRBJ2-7
d_gene: .
CDR3aa: CAWGLRGTPYEQYF
CDR3nt: TGTGCCTGGGGACTTAGGGGGACTCCCTACGAGCAGTACTTC

v_gene: TRBV2
abundance: .
j_gene: TRBJ1-2
d_gene: .
CDR3aa: CASSEGNYGYTF
CDR3nt: TGTGCCAGCAGTGAAGGGAACTATGGCTACACCTTC

v_gene: TRBV5-1
abundance: .
j_gene: TRBJ1-1
d_gene: TRBD1
CDR3aa: CASSFDRANTEAFF
CDR3nt: TGCGCCAGCAGCTTCGACAGGGCGAACACTGAAGCTTTCTTT

v_gene: TRBV7-2
abundance: .
j_gene: TRBJ2-5
d_gene: .
CDR3aa: CASSSVGAGAIQETQYF
CDR3nt: TGTGCCAGCAGCTCAGTCGGGGCAGGGGCCATCCAAGAGACCCAGTACTTC

v_gene: TRBV7-9
abundance: .
j_gene: TRBJ2-1
d_gene: .
CDR3aa: CASSPWRSAGHNEQFF
CDR3nt: TGTGCCAGCTCACCCTGGAGGTCAGCGGGCCACAATGAGCAGTTCTTC

v_gene: TRBV7-2
abundance: .
j_gene: TRBJ2-3
d_gene: .
CDR3aa: CASSPQGHGSDTQYF
CDR3nt: TGTGCCAGCAGCCCCCAGGGCCATGGGTCAGATACGCAGTATTTT